This T cell receptor (beta chain) was documented in a study of T cells in Graves' hyperthyroidism and ophthalmopathy. CDR3 length: 10 amino acids. Germline V CDR1 and CDR2: SGHAT, FQNNGV. V dropped 5 bases and J dropped 10 bases, with 6 bases sitting between them. The diagnostic basis comprised clinical symptoms, serum thyroxine and TRAb, thyroid ultrasound and orbital computed tomography. Amplification of TCR beta CDR3 regions was performed using RNA transcripts as template. In the first-round RT-PCR of the TCR CDR3, the HTBI primer set was used. MiXCR, applied by TCRdb to the multiplex PCR reads, yields one record per CDR3 protein. The sample contains 550,000 to 850,000 distinct CDR3 sequences, around a sixth of which appear only once. This clonotype was counted many times.

The sequence was collected from a woman between 50 and 59 years old with Graves' hyperthyroidism that later progressed to Graves' ophthalmopathy. Sequenced sample: blood. The chain links TRBV11-2 to TRBJ2-1, with D possibly being TRBD2 (6 bases). CDR3 coding DNA: TGTGCCAGCAGCCGGGGGGAGCAGTTCTTC. This translates into CASSRGEQFF.